Listed here are 7 T cell receptor beta chains from one sample, sequenced in a study of blood T cell repertoires in COVID-19. Data came from immunoSEQ multiplex PCR; TCRdb stores just in-frame clones and leaves some out. The sample contains 110,000 to 150,000 clones, 75% to 90% of which appear only once. Sequencing was done on a sample of PBMCs or T cells enriched from blood (not recorded which). These receptors came from a man aged 55 to 70 who had recovered from COVID-19.

The chain employs TRBV6-1 and TRBJ2-7; 8 nucleotides match TRBD1. The V and J ends lost 3 bases and 9 bases, in that order; junction bases with no gene match: 7. Germline CDR1 is MNHNS and CDR2 is SASEGT. This CDR3 has 13 amino acids. The CDR3 DNA sequence: TGTGCCAGCAGTGAGAGACAGGGGACGAGGCAGTACTTC. This sequence encodes CASSERQGTRQYF.

V gene TRBV10-1 combines with J gene TRBJ2-5; 7 bases line up with TRBD1. This CDR3 contains 16 residues. From germline, CDR1 is WNHNN and CDR2 SYGVQD (reference sequence). V lost 2 bases and J lost 0; bases outside the gene matches: 6. The CDR3 DNA reads as TGCGCCAGCAGTGAGCGTCGACAGGGAAACCAAGAGACCCAGTACTTC. Translating it yields CASSERRQGNQETQYF.

The chain has TRBV11-2 and TRBJ2-3; tentative D call: TRBD2 (6 bases). The V gene's germline CDR1 is SGHAT and CDR2 FQNNGV. Trimming removed 5 bases at V and 8 bases at J, with 11 bases between. The CDR3 loop spans 12 amino acids. CDR3 nucleotides: TGTGCCAGCAGCCCGGGACTGCCTACGCAGTATTTT. Its protein product is CASSPGLPTQYF.

The rearrangement joins TRBV27 to TRBJ2-7; D gene unclear. Germline V gives CDR1 MNHEY, CDR2 SMNVEV (reference sequence). Trimming stripped 6 bases from V and 1 base from J, with 13 bases between. The CDR3 extends over 14 amino acids. In DNA form, the CDR3 reads TGTGCCAGCAGCCCCTCGCGCGGTTCCTACGAGCAGTACTTC. Protein product: CASSPSRGSYEQYF.

This chain uses TRBV12-3 or TRBV12-4 with TRBJ2-3; D remains ambiguous. The CDR3 contains 13 residues. V dropped 3 bases and J dropped 1 base, with 5 bases sitting between them. CDR3 nucleotides: TGTGCCAGCAGTTTCCAGGGCACAGATACGCAGTATTTT. Translated: CASSFQGTDTQYF.

A single count supports this clone. The junction differs from germline at one of its ends, possibly a read error. The chain recombines TRBV6-5 with TRBJ1-1; 8 bases align to TRBD1. Germline V CDR1 and CDR2: MNHEY, SVGAGI. The CDR3 is made up of 12 amino acids. As DNA, the CDR3 is TGTGCCAGCAGGCCTACAGGGGGTGAAGCTCTCTTT. Translation gives CASRPTGGEALF.

V gene TRBV2 combines with J gene TRBJ2-1; 14 bases match TRBD2. This CDR3 contains 14 residues. J was trimmed by 8 bases and V by 6 bases; bases with no gene match: 3. Germline CDR1 SNHLY, CDR2 FYNNEI. The CDR3 nucleotides read TGTGCCAGCAGAGGGACTAGCGGGAGCTATGAGCAGTTCTTC. Protein product: CASRGTSGSYEQFF.